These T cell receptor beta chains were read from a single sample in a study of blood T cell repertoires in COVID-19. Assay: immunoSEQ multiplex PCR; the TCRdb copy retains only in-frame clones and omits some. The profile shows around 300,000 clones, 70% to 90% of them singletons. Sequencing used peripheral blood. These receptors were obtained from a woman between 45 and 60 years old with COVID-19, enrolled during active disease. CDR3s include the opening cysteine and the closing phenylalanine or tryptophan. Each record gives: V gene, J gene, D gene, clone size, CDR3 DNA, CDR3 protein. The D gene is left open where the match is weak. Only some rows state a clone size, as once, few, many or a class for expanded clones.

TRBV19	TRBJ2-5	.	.	TGTGCCAGTAGTATCCGCCAGGTACAAGAGACCCAGTACTTC	CASSIRQVQETQYF
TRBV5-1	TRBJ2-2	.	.	TGCGCCAGCAGCTTGGTCGTGCAGGTTAGGACCGGGGAGCTGTTTTTT	CASSLVVQVRTGELFF
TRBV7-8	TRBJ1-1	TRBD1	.	TGTGCCAGCAGCCTCCGGACAGGGAGGGCTTTCTTT	CASSLRTGRAFF
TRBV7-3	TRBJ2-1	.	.	TGTGCCAGCAGCTTAAAGCCCCGCCTAGCCTCCTACAATGAGCAGTTCTTC	CASSLKPRLASYNEQFF
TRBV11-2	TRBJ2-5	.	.	TGTGCCAGCAGCTTAGATGGCCTTCAAGAGACCCAGTACTTC	CASSLDGLQETQYF
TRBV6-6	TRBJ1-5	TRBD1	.	TGTGCCAGCAGCACCCCGGGACAGAGAGATCACCAGCATTTT	CASSTPGQRDHQHF
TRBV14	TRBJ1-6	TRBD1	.	TGTGCCAGCAGCCTCAGGGGGGCAACTTCACCCCTCCACTTT	CASSLRGATSPLHF
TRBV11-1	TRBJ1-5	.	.	TGTGCCAGCAGATACCACAGTAGCAATCAGCCCCAGCATTTT	CASRYHSSNQPQHF
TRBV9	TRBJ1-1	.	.	TGTGCCAGCAGCGCAGGACAGTACACTGAAGCTTTCTTT	CASSAGQYTEAFF
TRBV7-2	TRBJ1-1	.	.	TGTGCCAGCAGCTTAGACAGTAACACTGAAGCTTTCTTT	CASSLDSNTEAFF
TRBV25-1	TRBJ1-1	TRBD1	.	TGTGCCAGCAGTGACAGACAGGGAGGTTGGGTACCTGAAGCTTTCTTT	CASSDRQGGWVPEAFF
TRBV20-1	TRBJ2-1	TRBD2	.	TGCAGTGGGCGGGAGAGGTATGAGCAGTTCTTC	CSGRERYEQFF
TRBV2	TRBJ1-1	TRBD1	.	TGTGCCAGCAGGCCCCCCCCGACAGGGGGGCACACTGAAGCTTTCTTT	CASRPPPTGGHTEAFF
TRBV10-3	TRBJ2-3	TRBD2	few	TGTGCCATCAGTGAAGCGGGAGTGGCAGATACGCAGTATTTT	CAISEAGVADTQYF
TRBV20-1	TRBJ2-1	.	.	TGCAGTGCTAGTACAGGTCCGGGTGAGCAGTTCTTC	CSASTGPGEQFF
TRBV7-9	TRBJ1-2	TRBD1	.	TGTGCCAGCAGCCTTCCCCAGGGGGCACACTATGGCTACACCTTC	CASSLPQGAHYGYTF
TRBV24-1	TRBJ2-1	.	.	TGTGCCACCAGTGACTTTAGCGCTAATGAGCAGTTCTTC	CATSDFSANEQFF
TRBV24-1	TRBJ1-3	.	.	TGTGCCACCAGTGATTCCCAAAAGGGCCTAGGAGGGAATGGAAACACCATATATTTT	CATSDSQKGLGGNGNTIYF
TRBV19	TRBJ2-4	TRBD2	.	TGTGCCAGTAGTCCGAGACTAGCGGGGACTAAAAACATTCAGTACTTC	CASSPRLAGTKNIQYF
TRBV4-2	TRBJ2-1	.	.	TGTGCCAGCAGCCAAGTCGCGGAAGAGCAGTTCTTC	CASSQVAEEQFF
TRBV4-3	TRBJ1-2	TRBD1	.	TGCGCCAGCAGCCAAGAACCAGGGGGCTATGGCTACACCTTC	CASSQEPGGYGYTF
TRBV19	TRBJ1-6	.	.	TGTGCCAGTAGTCAGGGCCTCTCCTATAATTCACCCCTCCACTTT	CASSQGLSYNSPLHF
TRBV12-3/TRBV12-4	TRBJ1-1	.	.	TGTGCCGCCGGGGGGTACACTGAAGCTTTCTTT	CAAGGYTEAFF
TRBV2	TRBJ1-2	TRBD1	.	TGTGCCAGCAACCCGACAGGGAACTATGGCTACACCTTC	CASNPTGNYGYTF
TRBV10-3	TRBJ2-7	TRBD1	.	TGTGCCATCAGTCCCGGGACAGGGCAGAACGAGCAGTACTTC	CAISPGTGQNEQYF
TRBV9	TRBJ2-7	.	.	TGTGCCAGCAGTACTACAGGGCTTAACGAGCAGTACTTC	CASSTTGLNEQYF
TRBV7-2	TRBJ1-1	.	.	TGTGCCAGCAGCTTAAGGGGGACGGGGACCTTGAACACTGAAGCTTTCTTT	CASSLRGTGTLNTEAFF
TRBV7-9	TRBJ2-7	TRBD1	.	TGTGCCAGCAGCCCGGGGGAGGACAGGGGTGGCGACTTC	CASSPGEDRGGDF
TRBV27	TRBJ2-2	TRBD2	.	TGTGCCAGCAGCCCAGGTGCTAGCGGGACCACCGGGGAGCTGTTTTTT	CASSPGASGTTGELFF
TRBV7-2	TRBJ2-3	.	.	TGTGCCAGCAGCTTTAGGGGCACGGAATTAGATACGCAGTATTTT	CASSFRGTELDTQYF
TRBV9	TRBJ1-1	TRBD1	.	TGTGCCAGCAGCGGCCTTAGGGGGCAGACTGAAGCTTTCTTT	CASSGLRGQTEAFF
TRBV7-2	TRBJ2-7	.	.	TGTGCCAGCAGCTTACAGGGTGTTGTGTCCTACGAGCAGTACTTC	CASSLQGVVSYEQYF
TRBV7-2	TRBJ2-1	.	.	TGTGCCAGCAGCTTCCCGGGTAATAAGCAGTTCTTC	CASSFPGNKQFF
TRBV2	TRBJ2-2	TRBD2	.	TGTGCCAGCGGACTAGCGGATGTGATCGGGGAGCTGTTTTTT	CASGLADVIGELFF
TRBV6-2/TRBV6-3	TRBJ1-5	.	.	TGTGCCAGCAGCTTATACAGGGCGAATCAGCCCCAGCATTTT	CASSLYRANQPQHF
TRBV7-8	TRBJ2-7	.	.	TGTGCCAGCAGCTTAGTCCGGGGGGGGACAGGGAGGGAGCAGTACTTC	CASSLVRGGTGREQYF
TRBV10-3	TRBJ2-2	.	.	TGTGCCATCAGTCTAGGGAGGACCGGGGAGCTGTTTTTT	CAISLGRTGELFF
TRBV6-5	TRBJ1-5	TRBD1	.	TGTGCCAGCAGTTTCAGGGGGGAAGGCAATCAGCCCCAGCATTTT	CASSFRGEGNQPQHF